This section outlines one T cell receptor beta chain sequence together with its context. The antigen is not known. Trimming stripped 4 bases from V and 2 bases from J, with 15 bases between. The germline gives CDR1 MRHNA, CDR2 SNTAGT. The CDR3 spans 15 residues. It was CD45RO-negative cells, positively selected for CCR7, that made up naive CD8 cells, with terminally differentiated effector memory CD45RA+ cells excluded. Generated by immunoSEQ multiplex PCR, the TCRdb table keeps only in-frame clones and is missing some. Of over 2,000,000 clones listed, over 85% are singletons. This record comes from a study of shared clonotypes between healthy human individuals. General study points: The study found roughly 5% of naive CD4 clonotypes shared across a few donors.

The sequencing sample was made of naive CD8+ T cells from PBMCs. The chain has TRBV6-4 and TRBJ2-7, with D perhaps assigned TRBD1 or TRBD2 (6 bases each). This TCR came from a man between 18 and 35 years old in good health. Some clones in this sample may be carry-over from other donors' samples. CDR3 region: CASSAGAGRTYEQYF. The DNA for the CDR3 is TGTGCCAGCAGTGCGGGGGCGGGCAGGACCTACGAGCAGTACTTC.